This record concerns one T cell receptor beta chain sequence. This record comes from a study of OX40 agonist ivuxolimab in advanced cancers. This CDR3 contains 16 residues. Per the germline V gene, CDR1 is SGDLS and CDR2 is YYNGEE. Losses at the gene ends were 0 bases for V and 2 bases for J; bases not matched to a gene: 6. The repertoire was sequenced with immunoSEQ multiplex PCR; TCRdb's copy has only in-frame clones and lacks some. The table records about 100,000 clones, roughly 94% of them present only once. The sequence derives from an adult with an advanced solid tumor such as melanoma, head and neck, liver or kidney cancer. The V and J genes are TRBV9 and TRBJ1-2; TRBD1 matches 8 bases. The material was CD4+ or CD8+ T cells sorted from blood, obtained in a trial of the OX40 agonist ivuxolimab. CDR3 nucleotide sequence: TGTGCCAGCAGCGTAGGCGCAGGGGGCGCGAACTATGGCTACACCTTC. Protein product: CASSVGAGGANYGYTF.